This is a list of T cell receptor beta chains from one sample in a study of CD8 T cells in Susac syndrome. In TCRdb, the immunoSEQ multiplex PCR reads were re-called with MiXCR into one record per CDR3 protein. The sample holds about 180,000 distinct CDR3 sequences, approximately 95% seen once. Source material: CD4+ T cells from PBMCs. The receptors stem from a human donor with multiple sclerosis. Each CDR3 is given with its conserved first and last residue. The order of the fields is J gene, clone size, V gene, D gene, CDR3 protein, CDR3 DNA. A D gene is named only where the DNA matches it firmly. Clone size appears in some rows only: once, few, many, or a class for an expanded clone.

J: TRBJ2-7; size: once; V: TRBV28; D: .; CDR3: CASSHDGGYEQYF; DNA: TGTGCCAGCAGTCACGACGGAGGCTACGAGCAGTACTTC
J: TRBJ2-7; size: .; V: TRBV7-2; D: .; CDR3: CASSLAGKQYF; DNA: TGTGCCAGCAGCTTAGCAGGAAAGCAGTACTTC
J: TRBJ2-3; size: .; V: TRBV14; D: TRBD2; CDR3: CASSQGLAGAGKDTQYF; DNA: TGTGCCAGCAGCCAAGGGCTAGCGGGAGCGGGGAAAGATACGCAGTATTTT
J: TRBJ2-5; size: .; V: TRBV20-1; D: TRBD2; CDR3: CSAPRAGGQETQYF; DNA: TGCAGTGCCCCACGAGCGGGAGGGCAAGAGACCCAGTACTTC
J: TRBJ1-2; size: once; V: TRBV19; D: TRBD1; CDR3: CASSIGTGATQAGYTF; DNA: TGTGCCAGTAGTATTGGGACAGGGGCCACCCAGGCTGGCTACACCTTC
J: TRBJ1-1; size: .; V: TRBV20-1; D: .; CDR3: CRASGNTEAFF; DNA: TGCCGTGCCAGTGGGAACACTGAAGCTTTCTTT
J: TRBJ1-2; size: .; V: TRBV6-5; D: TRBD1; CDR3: CASSYGSTGHYGYTF; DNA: TGTGCCAGCAGTTACGGATCGACAGGGCACTATGGCTACACCTTC
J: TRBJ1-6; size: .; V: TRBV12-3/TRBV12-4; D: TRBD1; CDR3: CASSLAFQGAGSPLHF; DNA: TGTGCCAGCAGTTTAGCGTTCCAGGGGGCAGGTTCACCCCTCCACTTT
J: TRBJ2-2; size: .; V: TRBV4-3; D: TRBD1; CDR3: CASSPGAGGVLGELFF; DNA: TGCGCCAGCAGCCCCGGGGCAGGGGGCGTGTTAGGGGAGCTGTTTTTT
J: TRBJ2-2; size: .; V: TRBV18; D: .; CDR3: CASSPSGTANTGELFF; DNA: TGTGCCAGCTCGCCCTCCGGGACGGCAAACACCGGGGAGCTGTTTTTT
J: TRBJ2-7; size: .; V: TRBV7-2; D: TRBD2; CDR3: CASSLGLAGAGYEQYF; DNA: TGTGCCAGCAGCTTAGGACTAGCGGGAGCGGGGTACGAGCAGTACTTC
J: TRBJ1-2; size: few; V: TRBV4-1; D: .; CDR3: CASSHVGGARGYTF; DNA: TGCGCCAGCAGCCACGTCGGGGGGGCGCGCGGCTACACCTTC
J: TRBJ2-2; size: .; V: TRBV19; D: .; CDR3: CASKRGTANTGELFF; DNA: TGTGCCAGTAAGAGGGGGACGGCGAACACCGGGGAGCTGTTTTTT
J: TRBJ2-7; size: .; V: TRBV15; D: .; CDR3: CATSRGQTYEQYF; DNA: TGTGCCACCAGCAGAGGACAGACCTACGAGCAGTACTTC
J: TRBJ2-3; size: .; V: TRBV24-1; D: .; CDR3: CATSDRLTRQRYF; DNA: TGTGCCACCAGTGACCGCCTGACTAGGCAGAGGTATTTT
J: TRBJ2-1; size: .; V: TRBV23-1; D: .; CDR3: CATDDPAGRGHEQFF; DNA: TGCGCCACCGACGACCCCGCGGGTAGAGGGCATGAGCAGTTCTTC
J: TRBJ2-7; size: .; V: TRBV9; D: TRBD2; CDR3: CASSEAPSGYYEQYF; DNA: TGTGCCAGCAGCGAGGCCCCTAGCGGCTATTACGAGCAGTACTTC
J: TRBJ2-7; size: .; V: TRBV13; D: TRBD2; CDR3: CASSLPGTSGYEQYF; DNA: TGTGCCAGCAGCTTACCGGGGACTAGTGGCTACGAGCAGTACTTC
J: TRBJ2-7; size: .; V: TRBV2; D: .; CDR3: CASSLKGEQYF; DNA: TGTGCCAGCAGTCTGAAGGGCGAGCAGTACTTC
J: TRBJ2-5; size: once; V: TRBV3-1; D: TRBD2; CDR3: CASSPGLAGGLRETQYF; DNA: TGTGCCAGCAGCCCGGGACTAGCGGGGGGGCTTAGGGAGACCCAGTACTTC
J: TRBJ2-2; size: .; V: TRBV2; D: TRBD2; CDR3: CASSLAGGGDTGELFF; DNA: TGTGCCAGCAGTCTAGCGGGAGGGGGGGACACCGGGGAGCTGTTTTTT
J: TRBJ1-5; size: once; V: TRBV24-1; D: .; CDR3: CATSRGSNQPQHF; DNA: TGTGCCACCAGTCGGGGATCGAATCAGCCCCAGCATTTT
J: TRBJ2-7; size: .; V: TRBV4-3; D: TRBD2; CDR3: CASSQVLAGNYEQYF; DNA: TGCGCCAGCAGCCAAGTACTAGCGGGAAACTACGAGCAGTACTTC
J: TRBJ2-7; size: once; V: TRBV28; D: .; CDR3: CASSTGYFYEQYF; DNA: TGTGCCAGCAGTACGGGATACTTCTACGAGCAGTACTTC
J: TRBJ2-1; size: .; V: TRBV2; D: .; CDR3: CATAPTSNEQFF; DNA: TGTGCCACCGCCCCGACTAGCAATGAGCAGTTCTTC
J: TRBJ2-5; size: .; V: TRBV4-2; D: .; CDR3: CASSGGMGETQYF; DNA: TGTGCCAGCAGCGGGGGCATGGGAGAGACCCAGTACTTC
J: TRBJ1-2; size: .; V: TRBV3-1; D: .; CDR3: CASSQGTGPGTYGYTF; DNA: TGTGCCAGCAGCCAGGGTACAGGGCCGGGAACGTATGGCTACACCTTC
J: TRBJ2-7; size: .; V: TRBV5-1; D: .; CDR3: CASSQYQRPPGQTYEQYF; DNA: TGCGCCAGCAGCCAATATCAAAGACCTCCGGGACAAACCTACGAGCAGTACTTC
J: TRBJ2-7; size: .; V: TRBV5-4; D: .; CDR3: CASSPRRSTNTYEQYF; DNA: TGTGCCAGCAGCCCCCGGAGGTCCACGAACACCTACGAGCAGTACTTC
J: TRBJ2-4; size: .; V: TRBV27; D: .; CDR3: CASSTLEHAKNIQYF; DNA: TGTGCCAGCAGCACGCTAGAGCACGCCAAAAACATTCAGTACTTC
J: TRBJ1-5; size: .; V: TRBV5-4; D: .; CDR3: CASSFAQHF; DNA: TGTGCCAGCAGCTTTGCCCAGCATTTT
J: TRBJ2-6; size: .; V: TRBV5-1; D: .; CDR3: CASTTGNSGANVLTF; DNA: TGCGCCAGCACAACGGGAAACTCTGGGGCCAACGTCCTGACTTTC
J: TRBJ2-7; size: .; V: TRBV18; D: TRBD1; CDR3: CASSPTTGTGPWEQYF; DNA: TGTGCCAGCTCACCGACTACCGGGACAGGGCCCTGGGAGCAGTACTTC
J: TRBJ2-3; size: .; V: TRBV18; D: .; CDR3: CASSPLVSIVQDTDTQYF; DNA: TGTGCCAGCTCCCCGTTGGTATCTATTGTCCAGGACACAGATACGCAGTATTTT
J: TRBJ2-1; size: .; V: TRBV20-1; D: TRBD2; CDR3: CSASPVLAGGVGQFF; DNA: TGCAGTGCTAGCCCCGTGCTAGCGGGGGGGGTGGGGCAGTTCTTC
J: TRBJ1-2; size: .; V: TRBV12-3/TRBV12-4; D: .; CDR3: CASSSYSYGYTF; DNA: TGTGCCAGCAGTTCTTACAGCTATGGCTACACCTTC
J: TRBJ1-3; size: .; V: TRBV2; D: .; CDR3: CASSGQLSGNTIYF; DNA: TGTGCCAGCAGCGGACAGCTCTCTGGAAACACCATATATTTT
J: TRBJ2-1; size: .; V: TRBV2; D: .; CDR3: CASSGLVDEQFF; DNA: TGTGCCAGCAGTGGGCTAGTCGATGAGCAGTTCTTC
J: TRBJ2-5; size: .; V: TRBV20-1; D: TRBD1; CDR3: CSARNRGWETQYF; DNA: TGCAGTGCTAGAAACAGGGGTTGGGAGACCCAGTACTTC
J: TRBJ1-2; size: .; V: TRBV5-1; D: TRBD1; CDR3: CASSLGGQGRGYTF; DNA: TGCGCCAGCAGCTTGGGCGGACAGGGAAGAGGCTACACCTTC
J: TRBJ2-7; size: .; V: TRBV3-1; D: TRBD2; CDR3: CASSQFNSGDEQYF; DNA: TGTGCCAGCAGCCAATTCAATAGCGGGGACGAGCAGTACTTC
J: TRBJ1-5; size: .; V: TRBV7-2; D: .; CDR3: CASSLALYSNQPQHF; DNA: TGTGCCAGCAGCTTAGCCCTTTATAGCAATCAGCCCCAGCATTTT
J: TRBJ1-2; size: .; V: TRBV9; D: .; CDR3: CASRKGRQSNYGYTF; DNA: TGTGCCAGCAGGAAAGGGAGACAGTCTAACTATGGCTACACCTTC
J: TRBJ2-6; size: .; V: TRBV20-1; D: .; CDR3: CSARGQHSGANVLTF; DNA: TGCAGTGCTAGAGGACAGCACTCTGGGGCCAACGTCCTGACTTTC
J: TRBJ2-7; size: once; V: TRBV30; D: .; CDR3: CAWSVTTGRKYF; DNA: TGTGCCTGGAGTGTCACCACAGGCCGAAAGTACTTC
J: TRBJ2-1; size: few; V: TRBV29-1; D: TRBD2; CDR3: CSAPGLAGGSEQFF; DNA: TGCAGTGCTCCGGGACTAGCGGGAGGTAGTGAGCAGTTCTTC
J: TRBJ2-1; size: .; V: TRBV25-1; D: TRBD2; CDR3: CASSERGGRNEQFF; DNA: TGTGCCAGCAGTGAACGGGGGGGGAGAAATGAGCAGTTCTTC
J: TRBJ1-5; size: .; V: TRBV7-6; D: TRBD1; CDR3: CASSTGTGVGQPQHF; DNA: TGTGCCAGCAGCACCGGCACAGGGGTGGGTCAGCCCCAGCATTTT
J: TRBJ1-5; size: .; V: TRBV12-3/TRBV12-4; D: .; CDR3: CASSWTQRQPQHF; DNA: TGTGCCAGCTCGTGGACACAACGTCAGCCCCAGCATTTT
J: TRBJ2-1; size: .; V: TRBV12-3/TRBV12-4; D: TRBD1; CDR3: CASSLDRGPYNEQFF; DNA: TGTGCCAGCAGCCTAGACAGGGGGCCATACAATGAGCAGTTCTTC
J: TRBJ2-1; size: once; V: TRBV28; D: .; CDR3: CASSSTNEVNEQFF; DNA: TGTGCCAGCAGCTCGACAAACGAGGTGAATGAGCAGTTCTTC
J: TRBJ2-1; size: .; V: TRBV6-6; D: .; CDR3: CASTTPRGGEGNEQFF; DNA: TGTGCCAGCACCACTCCGAGGGGCGGGGAAGGAAATGAGCAGTTCTTC
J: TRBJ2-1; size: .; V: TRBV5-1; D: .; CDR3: CASSPGPRLSDNEQFF; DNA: TGCGCCAGCAGCCCAGGGCCTAGATTAAGTGACAATGAGCAGTTCTTC
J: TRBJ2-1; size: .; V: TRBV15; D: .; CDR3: CATSRDQGRDEQFF; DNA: TGTGCCACCAGCAGAGATCAGGGGCGCGATGAGCAGTTCTTC
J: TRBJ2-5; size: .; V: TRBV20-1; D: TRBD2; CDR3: CSAGTSGKETQYF; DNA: TGCAGTGCCGGGACTAGCGGAAAGGAGACCCAGTACTTC
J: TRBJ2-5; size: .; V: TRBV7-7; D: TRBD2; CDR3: CASSLEGSGGAGETQYF; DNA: TGTGCTAGCAGCTTAGAAGGTAGCGGGGGGGCTGGAGAGACCCAGTACTTC
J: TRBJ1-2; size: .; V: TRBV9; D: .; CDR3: CASSVATGPYGYTF; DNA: TGTGCCAGCAGCGTAGCTACAGGTCCTTATGGCTACACCTTC
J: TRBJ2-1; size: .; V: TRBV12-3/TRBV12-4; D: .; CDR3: CASSSRYPAYNEQFF; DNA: TGTGCCAGCAGTTCCCGGTACCCCGCCTACAATGAGCAGTTCTTC
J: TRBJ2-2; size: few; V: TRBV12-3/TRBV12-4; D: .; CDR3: CASSGTGELFF; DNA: TGTGCCAGCAGTGGCACCGGGGAGCTGTTTTTT
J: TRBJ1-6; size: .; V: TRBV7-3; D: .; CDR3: CASSLGATSPLHF; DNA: TGTGCCAGCAGCTTAGGGGCAACTTCACCCCTCCACTTT